This TCR beta chain was observed in a study of T cell repertoires in cytomegalovirus infection. Study context: Through public TCR beta signatures, both CMV infection and matching HLA type were indicated.

Concerning this clonotype: What it binds is not known.

The CDR3 has 15 amino acids. The germline gives CDR1 SGHTA, CDR2 FQGNSA. The V end was cut by 5 bases, the J end by 0 bases, with 11 bases between. The study, taken as a whole, reports: CMV-specific TCR beta clonotypes restricted by HLA-C dominated the ex vivo response. The cumulative frequency of public TCR beta families distinguished individuals who carried CMV together with the relevant HLA.

TCRdb reprocessed the reads via MiXCR and lists one record per CDR3 protein. Here the sample spans fewer than 550,000 distinct CDR3 sequences, approximately 25% being singletons. The TCR originated in a human donor in good health (CMV status not recorded). Some clones in this sample may be carry-over from other donors' samples. The chain joins TRBV7-2 to TRBJ1-3, with D hard to call. Material: PBMCs. The chain's CDR3 is CASSRWVLSGNTIYF. The CDR3 bases are TGTGCCAGCAGCCGGTGGGTGCTCTCTGGAAACACCATATATTTT.